These T cell receptor beta chains were read from a single sample in a study of blood T cell repertoires in COVID-19. TCRdb's table, derived via immunoSEQ multiplex PCR, lists solely in-frame clones and lacks some. The data hold some 70,000 clones, with roughly four fifths observed a single time. What was sequenced was peripheral blood. Receptors originate from a woman in her fifties or sixties with acute or convalescent COVID-19. The CDR3 runs from the conserved cysteine through the conserved F or W. The order of the fields is D gene, J gene, V gene, clone size, CDR3 protein, CDR3 DNA. The D gene is left open where the match is weak. A clone size is listed for some rows: how often the clone was seen (once, few, many), or a class if it is expanded.

TRBD1 TRBJ2-7 TRBV7-9 once CASSLQLLGTGYEQYF TGTGCCAGCAGCCTACAGCTATTAGGGACAGGCTACGAGCAGTACTTC
- TRBJ1-4 TRBV5-1 - CASSLVVGGRVEKLFF TGCGCCAGCAGCCTGGTTGTGGGGGGGCGAGTAGAAAAACTGTTTTTT
- TRBJ2-5 TRBV19 - CASSFEGGRRGETQYF TGTGCCAGTAGTTTTGAGGGTGGCCGAAGAGGGGAGACCCAGTACTTC
- TRBJ2-3 TRBV7-3 - CASSLSVGGRTDTQYF TGTGCCAGCAGCTTAAGCGTAGGGGGACGCACAGATACGCAGTATTTT
- TRBJ2-3 TRBV6-5 - CASSRDTSSTDTQYF TGTGCCAGCAGTAGGGACACCTCTAGCACAGATACGCAGTATTTT
TRBD2 TRBJ2-3 TRBV11-2 - CASSFSGGAADTQYF TGTGCCAGCAGCTTTAGCGGGGGGGCGGCAGATACGCAGTATTTT
TRBD2 TRBJ2-3 TRBV24-1 - CATSGGLASDTQYF TGTGCCACCAGTGGGGGACTAGCATCAGATACGCAGTATTTT
- TRBJ1-2 TRBV4-1 - CASSQTDDRLNYGYTF TGCGCCAGCAGCCAGACTGACGACAGACTTAACTATGGCTACACCTTC
- TRBJ1-1 TRBV5-4 - CASSLGQMNTEAFF TGTGCCAGCAGCTTGGGACAAATGAACACTGAAGCTTTCTTT
TRBD2 TRBJ2-2 TRBV7-4 - CASSSRLAGGPNTGELFF TGTGCCAGCAGCTCCCGACTAGCGGGGGGGCCGAACACCGGGGAGCTGTTTTTT
TRBD1 TRBJ1-1 TRBV2 - CASSSQGSEAFF TGTGCCAGCAGTTCACAGGGGAGTGAAGCTTTCTTT
TRBD1 TRBJ1-2 TRBV7-8 - CASSLADRDDYGYTF TGTGCCAGCAGCTTAGCGGACAGGGACGACTATGGCTACACCTTC
TRBD1 TRBJ2-6 TRBV9 - CASSSRDRAESGANVLTF TGTGCCAGCAGCTCCCGGGACAGGGCAGAATCTGGGGCCAACGTCCTGACTTTC
- TRBJ2-3 TRBV13 once CASSLSSGIATDTQYF TGTGCCAGCAGCCTGAGCTCCGGGATCGCCACAGATACGCAGTATTTT
TRBD1 TRBJ1-2 TRBV24-1 once CATSDTRQDRGYGYTF TGTGCCACCAGTGACACCCGCCAGGACAGGGGATATGGCTACACCTTC
- TRBJ2-3 TRBV12-3/TRBV12-4 - CASTDIGTDTQYF TGTGCCAGCACCGACATAGGAACAGATACGCAGTATTTT
TRBD1 TRBJ1-2 TRBV19 - CASSIESRGDYGYTF TGTGCCAGTAGTATAGAGTCCAGGGGGGACTATGGCTACACCTTC
- TRBJ1-5 TRBV2 once CASTPVYGNQPQHF TGTGCCAGCACCCCCGTATATGGCAATCAGCCCCAGCATTTT
TRBD1 TRBJ2-1 TRBV7-3 few CASSVPDRGPNEQFF TGTGCCAGCAGCGTGCCCGACAGGGGCCCAAATGAGCAGTTCTTC
- TRBJ2-1 TRBV19 - CAVGGGGYNEQFF TGTGCCGTTGGGGGAGGGGGCTACAATGAGCAGTTCTTC
TRBD2 TRBJ2-7 TRBV27 - CASSRHWTSEESYEQYF TGTGCCAGCAGTCGCCACTGGACTAGCGAGGAATCCTACGAGCAGTACTTC
- TRBJ1-3 TRBV2 - CASSGAARSGNTIYF TGTGCCAGCAGTGGGGCAGCCCGCTCTGGAAACACCATATATTTT
- TRBJ1-1 TRBV12-3/TRBV12-4 once CASSFQVGTEAFF TGTGCCAGCAGTTTCCAGGTTGGGACTGAAGCTTTCTTT
- TRBJ2-7 TRBV19 - CASSWGPGTYEQYF TGTGCCAGTAGTTGGGGGCCGGGCACCTACGAGCAGTACTTC
- TRBJ1-2 TRBV5-1 - CASSLEGVSGYGYTF TGCGCCAGCAGCTTGGAAGGGGTATCGGGCTACGGCTACACCTTC
TRBD1 TRBJ1-6 TRBV30 few CAWRGPQGINSPLHF TGTGCCTGGAGGGGGCCACAGGGGATAAATTCACCCCTCCACTTT
TRBD2 TRBJ2-7 TRBV3-1/TRBV3-2 - CASSPRLLAGPTYEQYF TGTGCCAGCAGCCCAAGACTACTAGCGGGACCTACCTACGAGCAGTACTTC
TRBD1 TRBJ1-6 TRBV3-1/TRBV3-2 - CASSHDRGRSPLHF TGTGCCAGCAGCCACGACAGGGGTCGGTCACCCCTCCACTTT
- TRBJ1-1 TRBV5-6 - CASSSQGINTEAFF TGTGCCAGCAGCTCCCAGGGTATTAACACTGAAGCTTTCTTT
- TRBJ2-5 TRBV7-2 - CASSRTYQETQYF TGTGCCAGCAGCCGGACTTACCAAGAGACCCAGTACTTC
- TRBJ1-4 TRBV7-2 - CASSLGVATNEKLFF TGTGCCAGCAGCTTAGGAGTAGCAACTAATGAAAAACTGTTTTTT